This TCR beta chain was found in a study of PD-1 blockade in classical Hodgkin lymphoma. General study results and limits: Newly diagnosed patients reportedly had lower baseline TCR diversity than healthy donors. The authors have not defined what causes the repertoire differences, possibly disease activity or prior therapy.

As concerns this clone: Its specificity is not known.

Every patient had relapsed following autologous stem cell transplantation, and cohorts differed in brentuximab vedotin exposure. Profiled with immunoSEQ multiplex PCR; TCRdb holds only in-frame clones, not every one. The sample has more than 25,000 clones; approximately 70% are singletons. Specimen: peripheral blood mononuclear cells (PBMCs), collected before the second cycle of nivolumab. The sequence was obtained from a human donor with classical Hodgkin lymphoma.

CDR3: CASSPGRASSPLHF. The CDR3 region has the DNA TGTGCCAGCAGTCCGGGACGGGCGAGTTCACCCCTCCACTTT. V is TRBV27 and J is TRBJ1-6; a weak D match, TRBD1 (5 bases). Germline V gene lookup returns CDR1 MNHEY and CDR2 SMNVEV (reference sequence). V was trimmed by 5 bases and J by 9 bases, leaving 14 bases between them. This CDR3 spans 14 amino acids.